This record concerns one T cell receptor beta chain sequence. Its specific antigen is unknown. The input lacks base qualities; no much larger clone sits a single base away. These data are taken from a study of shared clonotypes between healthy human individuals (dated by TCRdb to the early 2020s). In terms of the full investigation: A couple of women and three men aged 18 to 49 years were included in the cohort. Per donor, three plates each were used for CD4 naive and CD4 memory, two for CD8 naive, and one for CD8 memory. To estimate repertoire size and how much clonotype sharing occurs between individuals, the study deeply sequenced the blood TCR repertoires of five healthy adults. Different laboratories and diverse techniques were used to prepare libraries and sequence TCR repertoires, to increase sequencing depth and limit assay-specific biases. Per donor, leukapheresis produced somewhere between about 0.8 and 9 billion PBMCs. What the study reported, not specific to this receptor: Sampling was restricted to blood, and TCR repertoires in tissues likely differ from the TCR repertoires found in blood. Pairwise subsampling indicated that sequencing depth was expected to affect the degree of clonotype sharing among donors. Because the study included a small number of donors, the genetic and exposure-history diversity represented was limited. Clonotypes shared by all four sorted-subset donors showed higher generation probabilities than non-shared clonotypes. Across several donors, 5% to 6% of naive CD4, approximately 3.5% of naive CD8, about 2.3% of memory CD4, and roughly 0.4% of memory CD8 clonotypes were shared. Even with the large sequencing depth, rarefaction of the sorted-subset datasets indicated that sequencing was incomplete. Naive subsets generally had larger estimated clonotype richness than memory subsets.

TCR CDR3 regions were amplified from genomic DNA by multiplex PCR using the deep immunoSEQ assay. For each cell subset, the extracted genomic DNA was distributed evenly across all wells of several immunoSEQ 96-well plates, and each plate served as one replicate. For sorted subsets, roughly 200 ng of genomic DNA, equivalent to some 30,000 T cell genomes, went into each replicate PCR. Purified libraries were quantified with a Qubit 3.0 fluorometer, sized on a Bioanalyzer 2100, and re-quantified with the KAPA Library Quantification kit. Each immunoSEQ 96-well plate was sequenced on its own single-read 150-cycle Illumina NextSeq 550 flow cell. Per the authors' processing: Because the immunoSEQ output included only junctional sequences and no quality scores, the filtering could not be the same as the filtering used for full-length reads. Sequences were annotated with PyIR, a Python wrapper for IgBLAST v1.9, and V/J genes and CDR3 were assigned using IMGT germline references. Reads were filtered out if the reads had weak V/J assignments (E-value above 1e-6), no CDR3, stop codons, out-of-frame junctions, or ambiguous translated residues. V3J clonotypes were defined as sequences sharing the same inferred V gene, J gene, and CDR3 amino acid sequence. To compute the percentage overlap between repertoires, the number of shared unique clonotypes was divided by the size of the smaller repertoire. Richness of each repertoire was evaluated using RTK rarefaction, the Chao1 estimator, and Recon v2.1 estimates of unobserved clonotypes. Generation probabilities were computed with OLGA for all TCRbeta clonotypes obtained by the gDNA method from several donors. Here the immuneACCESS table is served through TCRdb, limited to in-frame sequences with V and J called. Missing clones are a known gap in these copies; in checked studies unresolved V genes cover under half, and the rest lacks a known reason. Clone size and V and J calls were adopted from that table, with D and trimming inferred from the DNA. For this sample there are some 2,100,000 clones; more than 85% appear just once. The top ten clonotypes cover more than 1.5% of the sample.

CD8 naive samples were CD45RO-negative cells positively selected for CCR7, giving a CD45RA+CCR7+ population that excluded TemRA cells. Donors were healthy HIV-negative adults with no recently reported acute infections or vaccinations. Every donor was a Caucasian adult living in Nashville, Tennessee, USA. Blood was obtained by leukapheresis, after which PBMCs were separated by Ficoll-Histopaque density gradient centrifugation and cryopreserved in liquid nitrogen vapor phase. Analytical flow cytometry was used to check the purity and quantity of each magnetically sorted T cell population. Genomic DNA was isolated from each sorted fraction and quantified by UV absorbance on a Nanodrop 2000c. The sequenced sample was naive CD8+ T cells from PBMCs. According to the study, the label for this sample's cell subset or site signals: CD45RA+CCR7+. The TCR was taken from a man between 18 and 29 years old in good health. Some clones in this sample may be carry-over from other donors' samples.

The CDR3 in this case is CASSLETASGNSPLHF. The nucleotide sequence is given as TGCGCCAGCAGCTTGGAGACAGCGTCCGGGAATTCACCCCTCCACTTT. The chain is assembled from TRBV5-1 and TRBJ1-6; TRBD1 is possibly the D segment (5 matching bases). V and J are truncated by 0 bases and 7 bases respectively, leaving an intervening sequence of 14 bases. There are 16 amino acids in the CDR3, from cysteine to phenylalanine inclusive. Here the CDR3 DNA is all that survives: 48 bases in frame from base 1. Based on the germline V gene, the CDR1 and CDR2 sequences are SGHRS and YFSETQ.